A single sample gave rise to the 9 T cell receptor beta chains below, sequenced in a study of blood T cells in healthy people across ages. A second PCR, run for roughly 7 to 11 cycles, used a sample-barcoded 5' primer plus a J-beta primer mix. TCRdb reprocessed the 5' RACE reads via MiXCR and lists one record per CDR3 protein. The data hold 600,000 or so distinct CDR3 sequences, with under 55% observed a single time. Sample: blood. The origin of the receptors is a man older than 75 in good health.

The chain has TRBV7-2 and TRBJ1-2; D gene ambiguous. V shed 3 bases and J shed 4 bases, with 9 bases lying between them. This CDR3 contains 13 residues. The germline gives CDR1 SGHTA, CDR2 FQGNSA. The CDR3 region has the DNA TGTGCCAGCAGCTTCAGGACCCTCTATGGCTACACCTTC. This translates into CASSFRTLYGYTF.

This rearrangement joins TRBV6-6 to TRBJ2-5; 8 nucleotides match TRBD1. The CDR3 loop spans 15 amino acids. Germline CDR1 reads MNHNY; CDR2 reads SVGAGI (reference sequence). The ends lost 4 bases at V and 4 bases at J; junction bases unmatched: 8. The CDR3 DNA sequence: TGTGCCAGCAGTTCGGCCCCAGGGGGCGGAGAGACCCAGTACTTC. As protein: CASSSAPGGGETQYF.

The gene calls are TRBV11-2 and TRBJ2-5, with a possible D match to TRBD1 (5 bases). V was pared by 0 bases and J by 5 bases, with 10 bases between. Germline V gene sequence: CDR1 SGHAT, CDR2 FQNNGV. The CDR3 sequence is 14 residues long. CDR3 bases: TGTGCCAGCAGCTTAGATCCAGGGTGGGAGACCCAGTACTTC. This sequence encodes CASSLDPGWETQYF.

V and J are TRBV29-1 and TRBJ1-2, with TRBD1 as a possible D gene (5 bases). The V end lost 1 base, the J end lost 13 bases, and 16 bases lay between the germline ends. The CDR3 length is 12 residues. CDR1 SQVTM and CDR2 ANQGSEA come from the germline V gene. CDR3 in DNA: TGCAGCGTTGAAGCGGGTGGGGGGTCGGGCACCTTC. Amino acid sequence: CSVEAGGGSGTF.

J is TRBJ2-3 and V is TRBV3-1; D not certain. V was pared by 1 base and J by 7 bases, with 3 bases between. Germline V gene sequence: CDR1 LGHDT, CDR2 YNNKEL (reference sequence). The length of the CDR3 is 11 residues. The CDR3 reads CASSQANTQYF. CDR3 nucleotide sequence: TGTGCCAGCAGCCAAGCGAATACGCAGTATTTT.

On this clonotype: An end of the junction does not agree with germline; a read error may underlie this. The V gene is TRBV6-5, the J gene TRBJ2-1; 7 bases agree with TRBD2. The CDR3 is 13 residues long. In germline, CDR1 is MNHEY, CDR2 SVGAGI. CDR3 in DNA: TGTGCCAGCAGTGACTCGGGGAGGGGTGAGCAGTTCTTC. It encodes CASSDSGRGEQFF.

A few counts support this clonotype. A much larger clone sits a single nucleotide away, making a read error possible. The V and J genes are TRBV12-3 or TRBV12-4 and TRBJ2-7; D is possibly TRBD2 (6 bases). CDR3 length: 15 residues. Trimming cost V 5 bases and J 4 bases, with 18 bases left between them. CDR3 region: CASSHTDTGDYEQYF. In nucleotides, the CDR3 is TGTGCCAGCAGTCATACCGACACGGGGGATTACGAGCAGTACTTC.

The J gene is TRBJ2-1, the V gene TRBV9; D not certain. With 3 bases removed from V and 5 bases from J, the gap between germline ends came to 12 bases. The CDR3 totals 14 residues. CDR1 SGDLS and CDR2 YYNGEE come from the germline V gene. The CDR3 bases are TGTGCCAGCAGCGCGGACGGCCGGAACAATGAGCAGTTCTTC. Encoded protein: CASSADGRNNEQFF.

This clonotype was seen more than once but under ten times. The CDR3 region is CSVAGQDYYGYTF. Here the CDR3 DNA reads TGCAGCGTTGCTGGACAGGACTACTATGGCTACACCTTC. The gene calls are TRBV29-1 and TRBJ1-2, with TRBD1 matching 7 bases. The germline gives CDR1 SQVTM, CDR2 ANQGSEA. The junction had 5 bases not matched to a gene; V was cut back by 4 bases and J by 3 bases. CDR3 length: 13 residues.